The present T cell receptor beta chain was sequenced within a study of blood T cell repertoires in COVID-19. Study-level information: Material from acute and convalescent COVID-19 was sourced from the United States, Italy and Spain. The analysed material was cDNA or gDNA that came from T cells, B-cell-depleted T cells, or PBMCs.

In the authors' methods: Reference gene primer amplification in the assay estimated nucleated cell counts. Profiled with immunoSEQ multiplex PCR; TCRdb holds only in-frame clones, not every one. The V and J calls and the clone size are those of that table, but D and trimming were determined from the DNA. The sample contains about 110,000 clones, 80% to 95% of which appear only once. The CDR3 runs 14 residues. V lost 3 bases and J lost 3, with 12 bases in between. The germline gives CDR1 SGHRS, CDR2 YFSETQ. Sequencing was done on a sample of peripheral blood. The chain employs TRBV5-1 and TRBJ1-2, with D maybe TRBD1 (6 bases). The source of this sequence is a woman in her thirties with acute or convalescent COVID-19. In nucleotides, the CDR3 is TGCGCCAGCAGCTACTCCGGGGGGCACTATGGCTACACCTTC. This sequence encodes CASSYSGGHYGYTF.